This paragraph reports one TCR beta chain. The target antigen is unknown. This entry comes from a study of shared clonotypes between healthy human individuals. Study at large: A few men and a couple of women, aged 18 to 49, were donors.

CD8 cells classed as naive were CD45RO-negative and positively selected for CCR7, excluding terminally differentiated effector memory CD45RA+ cells. Trimming at V came to 0 bases and at J to 0 bases, leaving 9 bases not matched to a gene. There are 19 residues in the CDR3. Germline V gives CDR1 MNHEY, CDR2 SMNVEV (reference sequence). For every subset, genomic DNA was evenly distributed across several immunoSEQ plates. Libraries were prepared by immunoSEQ multiplex PCR; TCRdb keeps only in-frame clonotypes and omits some of them. In the table there are just over 2,000,000 clones, approximately 94% of which are singletons. Overall study results and limits: Shared clonotypes across all four donors exceeded non-shared ones in generation probability. In having few donors, the study represented limited genetic and exposure-history diversity.

Sequencing was done on a sample of naive CD8+ T cells sorted from blood. The TCR was taken from a man younger than 35 in good health. The V call is TRBV27, the J call TRBJ1-4; 8 nucleotides match TRBD1. This CDR3 reads CASSLSTPTGDATNEKLFF. DNA of the CDR3: TGTGCCAGCAGTTTATCGACCCCGACAGGGGACGCAACTAATGAAAAACTGTTTTTT.